Below are 25 T cell receptor beta chains sequenced from a single sample in a study of shared clonotypes between healthy human individuals. Data came from immunoSEQ multiplex PCR; TCRdb stores just in-frame clones and leaves some out. The sample carries 2 million to 2.5 million clones, approximately 96% recorded once. The sample was naive CD4+ T cells sorted from blood. This sample's subset: CD45RA+ positively selected. Receptors originate from a man younger than 35 in good health.

This sequence joins TRBV7-2 and TRBJ1-5, with D perhaps TRBD1 (5 bases). V dropped 8 bases and J dropped 0 bases, with 8 bases sitting between them. Germline-derived CDR1 and CDR2 are SGHTA and FQGNSA. CDR3 size: 13 residues. CDR3 amino acids: CASGAYSNQPQHF. CDR3 nucleotide sequence: TGTGCCAGCGGGGCTTATAGCAATCAGCCCCAGCATTTT.

The J gene is TRBJ2-6, the V gene TRBV6-6, with a weak D call TRBD1 (6 bases). Germline V gene data show CDR1 as MNHNY and CDR2 as SVGAGI (reference sequence). V lost 2 bases to trimming and J lost 4 bases, with 9 bases between them. The CDR3 extends over 15 amino acids. The CDR3 region is CASSYGQGGANVLTF. For the CDR3, the DNA is TGTGCCAGCAGTTACGGGCAGGGGGGGGCCAACGTCCTGACTTTC.

The V gene is TRBV9, the J gene TRBJ1-1, with a tentative D call TRBD1 (6 bases). This CDR3 spans 14 amino acids. Germline V lookup: CDR1 SGDLS, CDR2 YYNGEE. V lost 6 bases and J 0 bases, leaving 12 bases between the germline ends. In nucleotides, the CDR3 is TGTGCCAGCAATTCCGACAGGCTGAACACTGAAGCTTTCTTT. Translation gives CASNSDRLNTEAFF.

Points on this clone: This CDR3 is also generated by other DNA sequences in the sample. V is TRBV5-4 and J is TRBJ2-3; D is possibly TRBD2 (5 bases). CDR1 and CDR2 from the germline V gene are SGHNT and YYREEE (reference sequence). CDR3 size: 15 residues. V was shortened by 0 bases and J by 1 base, with 9 bases between the two germline ends. The CDR3 is CASSLGGEGTDTQYF. The CDR3 DNA sequence: TGTGCCAGCAGCTTGGGGGGAGAAGGCACAGATACGCAGTATTTT.

The count of this clone is one. The rearrangement links TRBV7-2 to TRBJ1-6, with D unclear. The V end lost 2 bases, the J end lost 5 bases, and 13 bases lay between the germline ends. Per the germline V gene, CDR1 is SGHTA and CDR2 is FQGNSA. The length of the CDR3 is 16 residues. As DNA, the CDR3 is TGTGCCAGCAGCTTAACTGTAGGCAGTAATAATTCACCCCTCCACTTT. As protein: CASSLTVGSNNSPLHF.

This clone appeared a single time. The V call is TRBV18, the J call TRBJ2-1; the match to TRBD2 covers 9 bases. This CDR3 has 16 residues. The V gene end was trimmed by 3 bases and the J gene end by 5 bases; junction bases not matched to a gene: 8. The germline V gene encodes CDR1 KGHSH and CDR2 LQKENI. CDR3 region: CASSPSTSGLHNEQFF. CDR3 DNA: TGTGCCAGCTCACCTTCGACTAGCGGACTACACAATGAGCAGTTCTTC.

The chain links TRBV7-2 to TRBJ1-2; the D is unclear. V was trimmed by 1 base and J by 2 bases, leaving 11 bases between them. Germline CDR1 and CDR2: SGHTA and FQGNSA. This CDR3 contains 15 residues. CDR3 loop: CASSLGLQSNYGYTF. The CDR3 nucleotides are TGTGCCAGCAGCTTAGGTCTACAGTCGAACTATGGCTACACCTTC. Drawing the rest from reference TRBV7-2 and TRBJ1-2, the complete variable domain is GAGVSQSPSNKVTEKGKDVELRCDPISGHTALYWYRQSLGQGLEFLIYFQGNSAPDKSGLPSDRFSAERTGGSVSTLTIQRTQQEDSAVYLCASSLGLQSNYGYTFGSGTRLTVV.

This clone was observed a handful of times. J is TRBJ1-6 and V is TRBV28; 8 bases fit TRBD1. J gave up 8 bases and V 6 bases, and 6 bases lay outside the gene matches. Germline V gene lookup returns CDR1 MDHEN and CDR2 SYDVKM. This CDR3 has 14 residues. The CDR3 DNA reads as TGTGCCAGCAGCCCAGGGGGCGCGTATTCACCCCTCCACTTT. Translated: CASSPGGAYSPLHF.

The gene calls are TRBV5-1 and TRBJ1-3; tentatively, D is TRBD1 (5 bases). The CDR3 runs to 15 residues. The V gene's germline CDR1 is SGHRS and CDR2 YFSETQ. Trimming took 4 bases from V and 4 from J, leaving 15 bases between them. The CDR3 DNA reads as TGCGCCAGCAGCCCCCTCGGGGCGCAGGGAAACACCATATATTTT. This gives the protein CASSPLGAQGNTIYF.

This sequence joins TRBV7-8 and TRBJ1-5; possible D gene TRBD1, 5 bases. CDR3 length equals 16 residues. The germline CDR1 and CDR2 sequences are SGHVS and FQNEAQ. The V end lost 3 bases, the J end lost 5 bases, and 17 bases lay between the germline ends. CDR3 DNA sequence: TGTGCCAGCAGCTTGACAGCTGGGGGTGAGTATCAGCCCCAGCATTTT. The encoded protein is CASSLTAGGEYQPQHF.

The rearrangement joins TRBV18 to TRBJ2-1; perhaps D is TRBD1 or TRBD2 (6 bases each). The CDR3 contains 12 residues. Germline loops: CDR1 KGHSH, CDR2 LQKENI. The V end lost 3 bases, the J end lost 9 bases, and 9 bases lay between the germline ends. The CDR3 sequence: CASSPGGREQFF. CDR3 bases: TGTGCCAGCTCACCCGGGGGCCGTGAGCAGTTCTTC.

The V call is TRBV30, the J call TRBJ1-6; tentative D call: TRBD1 (5 bases). Germline V gives CDR1 GTSNPN, CDR2 SVGIG (reference sequence). Trimming took 6 bases from V and 4 from J, leaving 10 bases between them. This CDR3 region has 13 residues. The CDR3 DNA is TGTGCCTGTGCGACAGCTTATAATTCACCCCTCCACTTT. Its translation is CACATAYNSPLHF. The full variable domain, in which reference TRBV30 and TRBJ1-6 provide the parts outside the CDR3, is SQTIHQWPATLVQPVGSPLSLECTVEGTSNPNLYWYRQAAGRGLQLLFYSVGIGQISSEVPQNLSASRPQDRQFILSSKKLLLSDSGFYLCACATAYNSPLHFGNGTRLTVT.

The gene calls are TRBV6-1 and TRBJ1-3; D call uncertain. V was pared by 7 bases and J by 3 bases, with 13 bases between. This CDR3 region has 14 residues. Per the germline V gene, CDR1 is MNHNS and CDR2 is SASEGT. The CDR3: CASTQRAIGNTIYF. In nucleotides, the CDR3 is TGTGCCAGCACCCAGAGGGCAATTGGAAACACCATATATTTT.

As regards this clone: Other nucleotide sequences from this sample produce the same CDR3. The V and J genes are TRBV6-5 and TRBJ2-7; TRBD2 aligns across 7 bases. Looked up from germline, CDR1 is MNHEY and CDR2 is SVGAGI. The CDR3 runs to 14 residues. V lost 5 bases to trimming and J lost 2 bases; unmatched junction nucleotides: 6. The CDR3 bases are TGTGCCAGCAGTAGCGACGGGAGGACCTACGAGCAGTACTTC. Translation: CASSSDGRTYEQYF.

The chain uses TRBV30 and TRBJ2-2, with 9 bases identical to TRBD1. Losses at the gene ends were 4 bases for V and 6 bases for J; bases not matched to a gene: 6. This CDR3 has 14 residues. The germline V gene encodes CDR1 GTSNPN and CDR2 SVGIG (reference sequence). The CDR3 sequence is CAWTGTGRSGELFF. The DNA for the CDR3 is TGTGCCTGGACTGGGACAGGGCGGTCCGGGGAGCTGTTTTTT.

The chain joins TRBV7-6 to TRBJ2-2; 8 nucleotides align to TRBD2. The CDR3 loop spans 16 amino acids. Germline V gene lookup returns CDR1 SGHVS and CDR2 FNYEAQ. The J segment lost 0 bases and the V segment lost 5 bases, leaving 5 bases of the junction unmatched. The CDR3 is CASSKLAVTNTGELFF. The DNA for the CDR3 is TGTGCCAGCAGCAAACTAGCGGTTACGAACACCGGGGAGCTGTTTTTT.

The rearrangement uses TRBV27 and TRBJ1-5; 8 bases are a match to TRBD1. Germline values: CDR1 MNHEY, CDR2 SMNVEV (reference sequence). Unmatched junction bases numbered 7, after V lost 5 bases and J lost 1 base. The CDR3 consists of 16 residues. CDR3 sequence reads: CASSLGTGPSNQPQHF. CDR3 in DNA: TGTGCCAGCAGTCTAGGGACAGGCCCGAGCAATCAGCCCCAGCATTTT.

The chain links TRBV11-2 to TRBJ1-1; D is possibly TRBD1 (6 bases). With 1 base removed from V and 3 bases from J, the gap between germline ends came to 18 bases. Germline assignment: CDR1 SGHAT and CDR2 FQNNGV. The CDR3 has 17 residues. The CDR3: CASSLVTGWISDTEAFF. The CDR3 nucleotides are TGTGCCAGCAGCTTAGTGACAGGCTGGATCTCGGACACTGAAGCTTTCTTT.

The rearrangement joins TRBV5-1 to TRBJ1-1, with TRBD1 as a possible D gene (6 bases). V lost 2 bases to trimming and J lost 0 bases, with 14 bases between them. Germline CDR1 is SGHRS and CDR2 is YFSETQ. This CDR3 is built from 16 residues. Here the CDR3 reads CASSFSGQGMNTEAFF. The CDR3, as DNA: TGCGCCAGCAGCTTCTCGGGGCAGGGGATGAACACTGAAGCTTTCTTT.

This clone came up a few times. The V gene is TRBV18, the J gene TRBJ1-1; 7 bases fit TRBD1. This CDR3 comprises 15 residues. The ends lost 4 bases at V and 1 base at J; junction bases unmatched: 6. Germline CDR1 reads KGHSH; CDR2 reads LQKENI. CDR3 nucleotide sequence: TGTGCCAGCTCACAAGATCGGACAGGGAACACTGAAGCTTTCTTT. Its translation is CASSQDRTGNTEAFF.

The chain uses TRBV11-2 and TRBJ2-2; 7 nucleotides line up with TRBD1. V was pared by 6 bases and J by 6 bases, with 13 bases of the junction left unmatched. Germline V gene sequence: CDR1 SGHAT, CDR2 FQNNGV. The CDR3 has 16 residues. CDR3: CASRPIRQGRAGELFF. The DNA for the CDR3 is TGTGCCAGCAGACCGATCCGACAGGGAAGAGCCGGGGAGCTGTTTTTT.

This chain connects TRBV6-1 to TRBJ1-5; D unclear. CDR1 is MNHNS and CDR2 is SASEGT in the germline V gene. This CDR3 comprises 13 residues. The germline V and J ends were trimmed by 3 bases and 7 bases, with 10 bases remaining between them. CDR3 sequence: CASSDRAEQPQHF. The CDR3, as DNA: TGTGCCAGCAGTGATAGGGCTGAGCAGCCCCAGCATTTT.

The V and J genes are TRBV5-6 and TRBJ2-5, with TRBD2 matching over 8 bases. Germline lookup yields CDR1 SGHDT and CDR2 YYEEEE. V shed 0 bases and J 2 bases; nucleotides not matched to a gene: 3. This CDR3 is built from 15 residues. The chain's CDR3 is CASSLAGGIQETQYF. The CDR3 DNA is TGTGCCAGCAGCTTGGCGGGAGGGATTCAAGAGACCCAGTACTTC.

V usage is TRBV7-2 and J usage is TRBJ2-5, with TRBD1 matching 9 bases. V lost 5 bases and J lost 2; bases outside the gene matches: 6. The germline V gene has CDR1 SGHTA and CDR2 FQGNSA. The CDR3 totals 15 residues. This CDR3 is CASSLTTGGQETQYF. Written as DNA, the CDR3 is TGTGCCAGCAGCCTGACGACAGGGGGACAAGAGACCCAGTACTTC.

The table lists this clone with a count of one. The chain links TRBV10-3 to TRBJ1-3; D uncertain. The CDR3 is made up of 16 amino acids. V dropped 4 bases and J dropped 0 bases, with 13 bases sitting between them. The V gene's germline CDR1 is ENHRY and CDR2 SYGVKD. The chain's CDR3 is CAISVGVLSSGNTIYF. The CDR3 DNA sequence: TGTGCCATCAGTGTCGGGGTCCTTAGCTCTGGAAACACCATATATTTT.